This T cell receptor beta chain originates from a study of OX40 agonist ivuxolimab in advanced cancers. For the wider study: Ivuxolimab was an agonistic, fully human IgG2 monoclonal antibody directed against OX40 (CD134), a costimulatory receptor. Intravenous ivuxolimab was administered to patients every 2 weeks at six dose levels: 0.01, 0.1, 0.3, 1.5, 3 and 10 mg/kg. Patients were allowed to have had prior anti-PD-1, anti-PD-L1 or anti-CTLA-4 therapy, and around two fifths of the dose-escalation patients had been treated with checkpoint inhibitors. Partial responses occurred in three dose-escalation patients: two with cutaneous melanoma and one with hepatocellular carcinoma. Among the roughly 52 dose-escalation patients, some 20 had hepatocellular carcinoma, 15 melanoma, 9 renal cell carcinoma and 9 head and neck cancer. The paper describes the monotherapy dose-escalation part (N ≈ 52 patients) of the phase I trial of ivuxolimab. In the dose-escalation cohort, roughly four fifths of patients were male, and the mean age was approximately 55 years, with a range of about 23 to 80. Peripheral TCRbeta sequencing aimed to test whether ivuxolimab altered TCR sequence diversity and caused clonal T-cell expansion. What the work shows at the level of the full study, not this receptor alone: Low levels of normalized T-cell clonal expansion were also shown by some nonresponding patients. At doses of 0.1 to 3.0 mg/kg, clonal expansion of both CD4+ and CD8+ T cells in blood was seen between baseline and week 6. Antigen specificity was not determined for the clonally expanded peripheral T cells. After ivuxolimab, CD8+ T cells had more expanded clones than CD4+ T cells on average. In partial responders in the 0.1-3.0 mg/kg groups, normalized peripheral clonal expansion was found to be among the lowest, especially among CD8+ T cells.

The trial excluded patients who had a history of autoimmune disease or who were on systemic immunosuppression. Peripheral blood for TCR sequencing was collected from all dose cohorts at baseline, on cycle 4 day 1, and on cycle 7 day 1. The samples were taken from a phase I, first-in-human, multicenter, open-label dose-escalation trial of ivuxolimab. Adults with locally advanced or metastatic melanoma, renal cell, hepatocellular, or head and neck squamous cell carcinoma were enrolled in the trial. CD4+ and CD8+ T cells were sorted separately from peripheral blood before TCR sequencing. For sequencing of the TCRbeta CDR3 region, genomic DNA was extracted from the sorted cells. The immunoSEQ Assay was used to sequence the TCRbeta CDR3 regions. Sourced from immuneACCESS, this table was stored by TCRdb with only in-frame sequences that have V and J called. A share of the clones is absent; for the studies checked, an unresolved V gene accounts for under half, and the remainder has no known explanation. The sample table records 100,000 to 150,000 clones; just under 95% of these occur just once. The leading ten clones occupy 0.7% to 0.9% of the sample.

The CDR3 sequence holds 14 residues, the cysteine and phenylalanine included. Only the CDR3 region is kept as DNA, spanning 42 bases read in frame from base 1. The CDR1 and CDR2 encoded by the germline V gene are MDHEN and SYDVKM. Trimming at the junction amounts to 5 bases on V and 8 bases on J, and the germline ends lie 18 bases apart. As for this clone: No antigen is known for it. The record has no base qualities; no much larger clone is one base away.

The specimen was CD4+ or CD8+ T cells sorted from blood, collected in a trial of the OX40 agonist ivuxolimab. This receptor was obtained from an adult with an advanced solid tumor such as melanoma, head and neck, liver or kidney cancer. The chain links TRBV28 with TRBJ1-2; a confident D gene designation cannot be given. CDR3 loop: CASSALQHQRGYTF. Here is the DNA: TGTGCCAGCAGTGCCCTACAGCACCAACGGGGCTACACCTTC.